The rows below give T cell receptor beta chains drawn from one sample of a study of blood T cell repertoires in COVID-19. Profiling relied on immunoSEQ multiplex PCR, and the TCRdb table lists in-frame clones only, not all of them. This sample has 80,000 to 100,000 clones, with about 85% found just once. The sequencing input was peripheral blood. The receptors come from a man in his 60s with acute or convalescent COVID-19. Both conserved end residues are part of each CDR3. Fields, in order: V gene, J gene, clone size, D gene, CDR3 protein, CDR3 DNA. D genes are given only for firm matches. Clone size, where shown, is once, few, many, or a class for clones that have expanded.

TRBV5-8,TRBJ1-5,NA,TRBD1,CASSLAVAGGFQPQHF,TGTGCCAGCAGCTTGGCTGTGGCAGGGGGTTTTCAGCCCCAGCATTTT
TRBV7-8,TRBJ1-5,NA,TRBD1,CASSLRGQPIQPQHF,TGTGCCAGCAGCTTGAGGGGACAGCCGATCCAGCCCCAGCATTTT
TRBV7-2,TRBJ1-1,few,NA,CASSLTREAFF,TGTGCCAGCAGCTTAACAAGAGAAGCTTTCTTT
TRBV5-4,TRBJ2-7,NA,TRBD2,CASSLKASGYEQYF,TGTGCCAGCAGCTTAAAGGCTAGCGGCTACGAGCAGTACTTC
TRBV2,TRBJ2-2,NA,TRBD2,CASSGLAGTGELFF,TGTGCCAGCAGCGGACTAGCGGGCACCGGGGAGCTGTTTTTT
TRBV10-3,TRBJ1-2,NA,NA,CAISETGYYGYTF,TGTGCCATCAGTGAGACCGGTTACTATGGCTACACCTTC
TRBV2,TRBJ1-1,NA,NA,CASSEPGLRNTEAFF,TGTGCCAGCAGTGAGCCCGGGTTGAGGAACACTGAAGCTTTCTTT
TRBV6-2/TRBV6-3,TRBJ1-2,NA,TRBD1,CASSRDRGRIGYGYTF,TGTGCCAGCAGCCGCGACAGGGGGCGAATCGGCTATGGCTACACCTTC
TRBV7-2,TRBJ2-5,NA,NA,CASSLGTQETQYF,TGTGCCAGCAGCTTAGGAACTCAAGAGACCCAGTACTTC
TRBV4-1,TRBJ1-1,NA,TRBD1,CASSEGQGAMNTEAFF,TGCGCCAGCAGCGAAGGACAGGGGGCTATGAACACTGAAGCTTTCTTT
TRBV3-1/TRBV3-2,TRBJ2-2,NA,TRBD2,CASSQGAPSGSHTGELFF,TGTGCCAGCAGCCAAGGGGCGCCTAGCGGGAGCCACACCGGGGAGCTGTTTTTT
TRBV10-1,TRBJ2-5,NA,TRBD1,CASSEPGQGKETQYF,TGCGCCAGCAGTGAGCCGGGACAGGGAAAAGAGACCCAGTACTTC
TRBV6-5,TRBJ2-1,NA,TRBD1,CASTPPTGGDEQFF,TGTGCCAGCACCCCCCCGACAGGGGGCGATGAGCAGTTCTTC
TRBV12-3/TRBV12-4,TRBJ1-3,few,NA,CASREPGNTIYF,TGTGCCAGCAGGGAGCCAGGAAACACCATATATTTT
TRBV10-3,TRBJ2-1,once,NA,CAISEHRVEQFF,TGTGCCATCAGTGAGCACAGGGTTGAGCAGTTCTTC
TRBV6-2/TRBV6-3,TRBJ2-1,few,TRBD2,CASSWTSGGNAGEQFF,TGTGCCAGCAGTTGGACTAGCGGGGGGAATGCCGGTGAGCAGTTCTTC
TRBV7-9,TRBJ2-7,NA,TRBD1,CASSSTGTDSYEQYF,TGTGCCAGCAGCTCCACCGGGACAGACTCCTACGAGCAGTACTTC
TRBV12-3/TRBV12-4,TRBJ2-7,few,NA,CASSFRQGHEQYF,TGTGCCAGCAGTTTCCGGCAGGGTCACGAGCAGTACTTC
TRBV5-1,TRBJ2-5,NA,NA,CASRTQGPQETQYF,TGCGCCAGCAGAACGCAGGGGCCTCAAGAGACCCAGTACTTC
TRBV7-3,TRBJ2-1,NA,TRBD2,CASSLWSSGSIDEQFF,TGTGCCAGCAGCTTATGGTCTAGCGGGAGTATTGATGAGCAGTTCTTC
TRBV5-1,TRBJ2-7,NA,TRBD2,CASSPRLAGPTYEQYF,TGCGCCAGCAGCCCACGACTAGCGGGACCTACCTACGAGCAGTACTTC
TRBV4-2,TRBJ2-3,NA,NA,CASSQEAVTDTQYF,TGTGCCAGCAGCCAAGAGGCTGTCACAGATACGCAGTATTTT
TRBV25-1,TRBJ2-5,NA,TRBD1,CASRTGGLETQYF,TGTGCCAGCAGAACAGGGGGCTTGGAGACCCAGTACTTC
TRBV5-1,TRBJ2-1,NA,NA,CASSGSGSSYNEQFF,TGCGCCAGCAGCGGGTCGGGGAGCTCCTACAATGAGCAGTTCTTC
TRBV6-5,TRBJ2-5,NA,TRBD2,CASSSSLAGEQETQYF,TGTGCCAGCAGTTCGTCGCTAGCGGGGGAACAAGAGACCCAGTACTTC
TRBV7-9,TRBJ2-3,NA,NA,CASSFPGVDQYF,TGTGCCAGCAGCTTCCCAGGGGTTGATCAGTATTTT
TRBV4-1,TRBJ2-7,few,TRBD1,CASSQRVGTGTSYEQYF,TGCGCCAGCAGCCAAAGAGTAGGGACAGGGACCTCCTACGAGCAGTACTTC
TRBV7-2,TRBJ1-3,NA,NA,CASSPRIGVLSGNTIYF,TGTGCCAGCAGCCCTAGAATCGGGGTCCTCTCTGGAAACACCATATATTTT
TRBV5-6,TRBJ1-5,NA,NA,CASSPWGVNNQPQHF,TGTGCCAGCAGTCCGTGGGGGGTAAACAATCAGCCCCAGCATTTT
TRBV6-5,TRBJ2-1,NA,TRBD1,CASKGPGGINEQFF,TGTGCCAGCAAGGGTCCAGGGGGCATAAATGAGCAGTTCTTC
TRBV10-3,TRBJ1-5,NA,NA,CAISESGGIGISNQPQHF,TGTGCCATCAGTGAGTCGGGGGGGATCGGTATCAGCAATCAGCCCCAGCATTTT
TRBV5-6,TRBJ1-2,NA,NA,CASSLIRVWGYGYTF,TGTGCCAGCAGCTTGATCAGGGTTTGGGGCTATGGCTACACCTTC
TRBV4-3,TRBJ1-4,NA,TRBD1,CASSLGTGPNEKLFF,TGCGCCAGCAGCCTGGGGACAGGGCCTAATGAAAAACTGTTTTTT
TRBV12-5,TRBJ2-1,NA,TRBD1,CASAGGGAYNEQFF,TGTGCTAGTGCAGGGGGCGGTGCCTACAATGAGCAGTTCTTC
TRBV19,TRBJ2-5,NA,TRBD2,CASSKRLAGGFGVGETQYF,TGTGCCAGTAGTAAGAGACTAGCGGGAGGTTTCGGCGTAGGAGAGACCCAGTACTTC
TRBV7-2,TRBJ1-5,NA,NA,CASSNSPNQPQHF,TGTGCCAGCAGCAACAGCCCCAATCAGCCCCAGCATTTT
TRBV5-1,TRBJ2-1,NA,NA,CASGTSENEQFF,TGCGCCAGCGGGACTTCGGAAAATGAGCAGTTCTTC
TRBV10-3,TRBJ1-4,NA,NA,CAISRGANEKLFF,TGTGCCATCAGCCGAGGCGCTAATGAAAAACTGTTTTTT
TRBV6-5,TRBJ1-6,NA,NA,CASSYVSSYNSPLHF,TGTGCCAGCAGTTACGTGAGCTCCTATAATTCACCCCTCCACTTT
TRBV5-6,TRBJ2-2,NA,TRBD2,CASSLVPAGANTGELFF,TGTGCCAGCAGCTTGGTTCCAGCGGGGGCCAACACCGGGGAGCTGTTTTTT
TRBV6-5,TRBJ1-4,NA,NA,CASSVQRATNEKLFF,TGTGCCAGCAGCGTACAGAGAGCAACTAATGAAAAACTGTTTTTT
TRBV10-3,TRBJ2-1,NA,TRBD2,CAATSGEGNEQFF,TGTGCCGCAACTAGCGGGGAAGGCAATGAGCAGTTCTTC
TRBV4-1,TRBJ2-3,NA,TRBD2,CASSQDLAGGTDTQYF,TGCGCCAGCAGCCAAGACTTAGCGGGGGGAACAGATACGCAGTATTTT
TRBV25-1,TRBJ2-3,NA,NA,CASSVLSTDTQYF,TGTGCCAGCAGCGTTCTCAGCACAGATACGCAGTATTTT
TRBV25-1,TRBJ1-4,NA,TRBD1,CASSEYGQGTLSQKLFF,TGTGCCAGCAGTGAATATGGACAGGGGACATTGTCCCAAAAACTGTTTTTT
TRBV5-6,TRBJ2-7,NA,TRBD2,CASRSSGGSSYEQYF,TGTGCCAGCAGGTCTAGCGGGGGGAGCTCCTACGAGCAGTACTTC
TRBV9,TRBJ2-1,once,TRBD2,CASSPRGLAGSSYNEQFF,TGTGCCAGCAGCCCAAGAGGACTAGCGGGGAGCTCCTACAATGAGCAGTTCTTC